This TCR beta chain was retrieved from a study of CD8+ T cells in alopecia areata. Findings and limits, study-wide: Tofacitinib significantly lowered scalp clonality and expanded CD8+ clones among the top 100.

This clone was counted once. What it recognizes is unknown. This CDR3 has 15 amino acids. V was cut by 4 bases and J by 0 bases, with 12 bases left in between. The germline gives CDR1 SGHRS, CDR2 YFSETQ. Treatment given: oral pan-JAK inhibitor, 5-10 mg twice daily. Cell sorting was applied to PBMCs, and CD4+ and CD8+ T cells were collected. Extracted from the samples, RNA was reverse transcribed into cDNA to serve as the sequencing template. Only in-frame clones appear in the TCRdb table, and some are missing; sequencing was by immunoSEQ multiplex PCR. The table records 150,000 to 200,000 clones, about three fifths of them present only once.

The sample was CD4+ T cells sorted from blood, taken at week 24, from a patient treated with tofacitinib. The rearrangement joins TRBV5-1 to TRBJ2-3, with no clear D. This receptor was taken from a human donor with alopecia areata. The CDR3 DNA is TGCGCCAGCAGCCCAGGCCTCCTGAGCACAGATACGCAGTATTTT. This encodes CASSPGLLSTDTQYF.